This TCR beta chain was captured in a study of blood T cell repertoires in COVID-19. About the research overall: Acute and convalescent COVID-19 specimens originated in the United States, Italy and Spain. T cells, B-cell-depleted T cells, or PBMCs supplied cDNA or gDNA.

In the source study's methods: Estimation of nucleated cell counts was performed using reference gene primer amplification. Sequenced by immunoSEQ multiplex PCR; TCRdb stores in-frame clones only, minus some. Clonal size and the V and J genes are those of that table, whereas D and trimming came from the DNA. This sample yields about 19,000 clones, of which 87% are seen a single time; around 10% belongs to the top ten. This receptor was identified in a human donor in a cohort sampled during active COVID-19. Specimen: peripheral blood.

This chain's CDR3 is CASSITGTGAYGYTF. In DNA form, the CDR3 reads TGTGCCAGCAGCATTACCGGGACAGGAGCCTATGGCTACACCTTC. The V gene is TRBV6-5, the J gene TRBJ1-2; TRBD1 aligns across 8 bases. The CDR3 has 15 residues. V lost 6 bases, J lost 4 bases, and 10 bases stayed unmatched. Germline CDR1 MNHEY, CDR2 SVGAGI.